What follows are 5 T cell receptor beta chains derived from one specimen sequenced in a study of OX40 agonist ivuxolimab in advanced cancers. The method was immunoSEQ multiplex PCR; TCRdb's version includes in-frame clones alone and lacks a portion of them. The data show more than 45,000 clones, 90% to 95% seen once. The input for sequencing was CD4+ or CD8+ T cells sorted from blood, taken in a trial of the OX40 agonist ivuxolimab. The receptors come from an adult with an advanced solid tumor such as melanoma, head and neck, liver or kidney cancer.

In nucleotides, the CDR3 is TGTGCCATCAGTGAGGCGGGAGGGCCCCAAGAGACCCAGTACTTC. This translates into CAISEAGGPQETQYF. The chain is built from TRBV10-3 and TRBJ2-5; the match to TRBD2 covers 9 bases. Germline loops: CDR1 ENHRY, CDR2 SYGVKD. The CDR3 has 15 amino acids. J was trimmed by 1 base and V by 2 bases; bases with no gene match: 2.

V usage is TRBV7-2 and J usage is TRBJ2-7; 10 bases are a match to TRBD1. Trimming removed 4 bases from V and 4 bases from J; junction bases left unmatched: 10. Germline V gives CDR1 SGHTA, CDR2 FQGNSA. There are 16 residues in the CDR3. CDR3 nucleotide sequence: TGTGCCAGCAGCTACGCACCGGGACAGGGGCCATACGAGCAGTACTTC. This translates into CASSYAPGQGPYEQYF.

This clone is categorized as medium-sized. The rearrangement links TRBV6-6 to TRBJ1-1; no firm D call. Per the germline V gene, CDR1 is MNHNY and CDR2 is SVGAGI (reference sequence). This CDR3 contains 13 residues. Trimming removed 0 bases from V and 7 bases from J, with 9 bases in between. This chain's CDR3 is CASSYSIVYEAFF. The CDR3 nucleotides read TGTGCCAGCAGTTACTCGATAGTTTATGAAGCTTTCTTT.

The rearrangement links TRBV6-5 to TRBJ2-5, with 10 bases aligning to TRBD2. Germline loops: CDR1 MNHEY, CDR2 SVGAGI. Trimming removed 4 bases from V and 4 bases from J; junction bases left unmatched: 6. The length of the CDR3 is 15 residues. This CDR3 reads CASSWTSGGGETQYF. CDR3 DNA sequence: TGTGCCAGCAGTTGGACTAGCGGAGGAGGAGAGACCCAGTACTTC.

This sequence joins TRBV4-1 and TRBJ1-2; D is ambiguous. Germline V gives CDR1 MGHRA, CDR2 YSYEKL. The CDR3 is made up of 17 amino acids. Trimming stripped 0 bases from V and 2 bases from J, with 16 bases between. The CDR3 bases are TGCGCCAGCAGCCAAGAAGGGCGAGGCAGCGACAACTATGGCTACACCTTC. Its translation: CASSQEGRGSDNYGYTF.